These 30 T cell receptor beta chains were sequenced from one sample in a study of molecular identifiers for immune sequencing clone quantification. TCRdb itself ran the PCR reads through MiXCR, one entry per CDR3 protein. The sample yields just under 650,000 distinct CDR3 sequences, just under 20% seen once. Sequencing was done on a sample of naive CD8+ T cells from blood, with Jurkat cell RNA spiked in. The subset is: FACS-sorted CD8+CD4-CCR7+CD45RA+ naive T cells. The origin of the receptors is a human donor in good health. Some libraries in this study had Jurkat cell RNA spiked in.

This clonotype was detected many times. J is TRBJ2-7 and V is TRBV7-9, with a possible D match to TRBD2 (6 bases). Germline V gene data show CDR1 as SEHNR and CDR2 as FQNEAQ (reference sequence). This CDR3 is 17 amino acids long. Deletions cut 1 base from V and 5 bases from J, with 21 bases between. In DNA form, the CDR3 reads TGTGCCAGCAGCTTAGTCGGCGGGGCAGGGAGAGATAACGAGCAGTACTTC. It is translated as CASSLVGGAGRDNEQYF.

This clonotype was seen repeatedly, ten times or more. J is TRBJ1-5 and V is TRBV30; D is unclear. This CDR3 is 13 amino acids long. The V gene's germline CDR1 is GTSNPN and CDR2 SVGIG (reference sequence). V dropped 4 bases and J dropped 10 bases, with 17 bases sitting between them. CDR3 coding DNA: TGTGCCTGGAATGACGGCGTTTTGGGTCCCCAGCATTTT. Protein product: CAWNDGVLGPQHF.

Worth noting for this clonotype: A much more abundant neighbour one base away suggests this may be a read error. This rearrangement joins TRBV7-9 to TRBJ1-5, with D maybe TRBD1 (6 bases). The CDR3 is made up of 14 amino acids. Germline V gene data show CDR1 as SEHNR and CDR2 as FQNEAQ (reference sequence). The V end lost 7 bases, the J end lost 5 bases, and 15 bases lay between the germline ends. The CDR3 reads CASTVTGMDQPQHF. In DNA form, the CDR3 reads TGTGCCAGCACCGTTACAGGGATGGATCAGCCCCAGCATTTT.

This chain links TRBV18 with TRBJ2-6, with no clear D. V dropped 1 base and J dropped 2 bases, with 9 bases sitting between them. CDR3 size: 16 residues. Germline values: CDR1 KGHSH, CDR2 LQKENI. CDR3 sequence: CASSPLESPGANVLTF. In nucleotides, the CDR3 is TGTGCCAGCTCACCACTCGAATCGCCTGGGGCCAACGTCCTGACTTTC.

In this sample, this clonotype turned up a few times. The V gene is TRBV4-3, the J gene TRBJ1-2, with D unclear. CDR3 length equals 14 residues. Trimming removed 0 bases from V and 5 bases from J, with 10 bases in between. CDR1 and CDR2 (germline): LGHNA, YSLEER. CDR3 sequence: CASSQERTKYGYTF. CDR3 in DNA: TGCGCCAGCAGCCAAGAACGAACCAAATATGGCTACACCTTC.

This clonotype was recorded at least ten times. The CDR3 nucleotides read TGTGCCAGCAGTCCCGGGACGACCCAGTACTTC. Encoded protein: CASSPGTTQYF. This rearrangement joins TRBV6-2 or TRBV6-3 to TRBJ2-5; D is perhaps TRBD1 or TRBD2 (5 bases each). This CDR3 contains 11 residues. The V gene's germline CDR1 is MNHEY and CDR2 SVGEGT. With 5 bases removed from V and 7 bases from J, the gap between germline ends came to 8 bases.

This clonotype was seen a handful of times. The gene calls are TRBV13 and TRBJ2-5, with D maybe TRBD2 (5 bases). The CDR3 runs 12 residues. Trimming took 6 bases from V and 2 from J, leaving 7 bases between them. Germline V gene data show CDR1 as PRHDT and CDR2 as FYEKMQ (reference sequence). For the CDR3, the DNA is TGTGCCAGCAGTGTAGCGCAAGAGACCCAGTACTTC. Translation: CASSVAQETQYF.

The chain is built from TRBV6-2 or TRBV6-3 and TRBJ2-4; 14 bases map to TRBD2. Germline V lookup: CDR1 MNHEY, CDR2 SVGEGT. V lost 5 bases and J lost 4; bases outside the gene matches: 1. The CDR3 runs to 15 residues. The CDR3, as DNA: TGTGCCAGCAGTAGGACTAGCGGGGGGAAAAACATTCAGTACTTC. It encodes CASSRTSGGKNIQYF.

There are many counts of this clonotype. The rearrangement joins TRBV7-6 to TRBJ2-5; 8 bases agree with TRBD1. The CDR3 totals 15 residues. CDR1 and CDR2 (germline): SGHVS, FNYEAQ. With V trimmed by 6 bases and J by 4 bases, 10 bases remained unmatched. The CDR3 protein is CASSQTRGLGETQYF. The CDR3 nucleotides are TGTGCCAGCAGTCAGACCAGGGGGCTTGGAGAGACCCAGTACTTC.

The chain uses TRBV12-3 or TRBV12-4 and TRBJ2-1; TRBD2 matches at 9 bases. V lost 2 bases, J lost 4 bases, and 3 bases stayed unmatched. The CDR3 extends over 15 amino acids. CDR3 sequence reads: CASSLPSGGYNEQFF. The CDR3 DNA follows: TGTGCCAGCAGTTTACCCAGCGGGGGGTACAATGAGCAGTTCTTC.

In this sample, this clonotype turned up many times. V is TRBV20-1 and J is TRBJ2-2, with D possibly matching TRBD2 (7 bases). The CDR3 consists of 14 residues. V lost 0 bases and J 7 bases, leaving 12 bases between the germline ends. From germline, CDR1 is DFQATT and CDR2 SNEGSKA (reference sequence). CDR3 in amino acids: CSARERGRGGELFF. CDR3 nucleotides: TGCAGTGCTAGAGAGCGGGGGCGGGGCGGGGAGCTGTTTTTT.

This clonotype was seen repeatedly, ten times or more. The V gene is TRBV7-2, the J gene TRBJ2-7; D gene ambiguous. CDR3 length: 12 residues. CDR1 SGHTA and CDR2 FQGNSA come from the germline V gene. V lost 5 bases, J lost 3 bases, and 8 bases lay in between. The CDR3 DNA follows: TGTGCCAGCAGCCCCTCTCGCTACGAGCAGTACTTC. Translated, it gives CASSPSRYEQYF.

This clonotype occurred a few times. In this CDR3 the conserved last residue, phenylalanine or tryptophan, is missing, so a read error is likely. The chain uses TRBV5-1 and TRBJ2-5; 11 bases align to TRBD2. Germline-derived CDR1 and CDR2 are SGHRS and YFSETQ. V trimming: 0 bases; J trimming: 2 bases; junction bases outside the gene matches: 3. The CDR3 spans 16 residues. This CDR3 reads CASSLVPSGGQETQYL. CDR3 sequence (DNA): TGCGCCAGCAGCTTGGTACCTAGCGGGGGGCAAGAGACCCAGTACCTC.

The table lists this clonotype with many counts. The chain combines TRBV3-1 with TRBJ2-7; TRBD1 matches at 12 bases. The CDR3 is 16 amino acids. The V segment lost 0 bases and the J segment 6 bases; nucleotides outside the gene matches: 6. The germline V gene encodes CDR1 LGHDT and CDR2 YNNKEL (reference sequence). This CDR3 is CASSQDRGQGAGEQYF. In DNA, the CDR3 is TGTGCCAGCAGCCAAGATAGGGGACAGGGGGCTGGCGAGCAGTACTTC.

Notes on this clonotype: One end of the junction varies from germline; a read error may be responsible. CDR3 residues: CASSLYGSQGGTHNEKLFF. The CDR3 DNA reads TGTGCCAGCAGCTTATATGGTAGCCAGGGGGGTACGCATAATGAAAAACTGTTTTTT. The V gene is TRBV5-3, the J gene TRBJ1-4; 7 bases fit TRBD1. TRBV5-3 is marked as an open reading frame, function uncertain. The CDR3 has 19 residues.

This clonotype was observed a single time. Since a much larger clone is just one base distant, this may be a read error. The V and J genes are TRBV6-1 and TRBJ1-5, with a weak D call TRBD1 (5 bases). This CDR3 has 15 residues. The V gene's germline CDR1 is MNHNS and CDR2 SASEGT. For the CDR3, the DNA is TGTGCCGGCAGTGAAGTTTGGGGGGTGCGCACGGGCCAGCATTTT. Translation: CAGSEVWGVRTGQHF.

Only one count was recorded for this clonotype. A much bigger clone sits one base away, suggesting this may be a read error. This chain joins TRBV12-3 or TRBV12-4 and TRBJ1-1; D uncertain. The CDR3 runs 14 residues. The CDR3 is CAGSQLRAAGEAFF. CDR3 DNA sequence: TGTGCCGGCAGTCAACTCCGGGCAGCTGGGGAGGCTTTCTTT.

In its sample, this clonotype was seen once. J is TRBJ1-3 and V is TRBV3-1; a possible D gene is TRBD1 (6 bases). V was trimmed by 4 bases and J by 0 bases, leaving 19 bases between them. The germline gives CDR1 LGHDT, CDR2 YNNKEL (reference sequence). This CDR3 has 18 residues. Written as DNA, the CDR3 is TGTGCCAGCAGCCCCTACCTGGGGACACCGGCCTCTGGAAACACCATATATTTT. It codes for CASSPYLGTPASGNTIYF.

Notes on this clonotype: This may stem from a read error, because a much larger clone lies one nucleotide away. The chain links TRBV7-3 to TRBJ2-2; maybe TRBD1 (5 bases). The CDR3 totals 15 residues. Germline values: CDR1 SGHTA, CDR2 FQGTGA. Trimming took 11 bases from V and 3 from J, leaving 19 bases between them. The chain's CDR3 is CASGQGTLDTGELFF. The CDR3 DNA follows: TGTGCCTCCGGGCAGGGCACCCTCGACACCGGGGAGCTGTTTTTT.

This clonotype was counted ten times or more. The chain uses TRBV12-3 or TRBV12-4 and TRBJ2-7, with D uncertain. V dropped 5 bases and J dropped 5 bases, with 7 bases sitting between them. This CDR3 has 11 amino acids. CDR3 protein: CASSPRDEQYF. The CDR3 region has the DNA TGTGCCAGCAGTCCCCGGGACGAGCAGTACTTC.

This clonotype occurred once. A read error may produce the germline difference seen at one junction end. The V and J genes are TRBV28 and TRBJ2-7; 9 bases align to TRBD2. CDR1 and CDR2 (germline): MDHEN, SYDVKM. There are 16 residues in the CDR3. The CDR3 DNA reads as TGTGCCAGCGGTTTATCGTCGGTAGCGGGAGTATACGAGCAGTACTTC. Protein: CASGLSSVAGVYEQYF.

V usage is TRBV6-1 and J usage is TRBJ2-7; 8 positions match TRBD1. Germline V gene lookup returns CDR1 MNHNS and CDR2 SASEGT. The CDR3 has 15 residues. V lost 6 bases and J lost 0; bases outside the gene matches: 7. The CDR3, as DNA: TGTGCCAGCAGAGGATGGACAGGGCACTCCTACGAGCAGTACTTC. Its translation: CASRGWTGHSYEQYF.

This clonotype has more than one count but fewer than ten. The chain is built from TRBV7-2 and TRBJ2-3, with 16 bases identical to TRBD2. Germline-derived CDR1 and CDR2 are SGHTA and FQGNSA. Trimming removed 1 base from V and 6 bases from J; junction bases left unmatched: 10. This CDR3 has 19 amino acids. This CDR3 is CASSLGPGLAGGYFDTQYF. CDR3 coding DNA: TGTGCCAGCAGCTTAGGACCGGGACTAGCGGGGGGGTATTTCGATACGCAGTATTTT.

This chain uses TRBV11-2 with TRBJ2-3, with D possibly called TRBD1 or TRBD2 (5 bases each). V was trimmed by 1 base and J by 12 bases, leaving 20 bases between them. Germline V gives CDR1 SGHAT, CDR2 FQNNGV. The CDR3 length is 15 residues. The DNA of the CDR3 is TGTGCCAGCAGCTTAGTTGGGGGAAGCACAGATGCACAGTATTTT. Residues: CASSLVGGSTDAQYF. Using reference TRBV11-2 and TRBJ2-3 for the parts outside the CDR3, the full variable domain is EAGVAQSPRYKIIEKRQSVAFWCNPISGHATLYWYQQILGQGPKLLIQFQNNGVVDDSQLPKDRFSAERLKGVDSTLKIQPAKLEDSAVYLCASSLVGGSTDAQYFGPGTRLTVL.

This clonotype was detected a few times. The rearrangement uses TRBV7-9 and TRBJ2-5; TRBD1 is a possible D gene (6 bases). This CDR3 comprises 17 residues. Between the trimmed V and J ends, which lost 0 bases and 2 bases, there was a span of 16 bases. CDR1 and CDR2 (germline): SEHNR, FQNEAQ (reference sequence). The CDR3 DNA reads TGTGCCAGCAGCTTAGCTGCGGGCTTTCAGGGGCAAGAGACCCAGTACTTC. Translating gives CASSLAAGFQGQETQYF.

On this clonotype: A much larger clone lies a single base off, so this may be a read error. V usage is TRBV7-2 and J usage is TRBJ1-3; a weak D match, TRBD1 (5 bases). This CDR3 is 15 amino acids long. Germline V gene sequence: CDR1 SGHTA, CDR2 FQGNSA. CDR3 DNA sequence: TGTGCCAGCAGCCCGGGACGGAGCTCTGGAAACGCCATATATTTT. Translation: CASSPGRSSGNAIYF.

This clonotype was found many times. The V call is TRBV4-3, the J call TRBJ2-7; tentatively, D is TRBD1 (6 bases). From germline, CDR1 is LGHNA and CDR2 YSLEER. V lost 4 bases and J lost 2, with 12 bases in between. The CDR3 has 14 residues. The CDR3 sequence is CASSPRQATYEQYF. DNA for the CDR3: TGCGCCAGCAGCCCCCGACAGGCTACCTACGAGCAGTACTTC.

On this clonotype itself: This may stem from a read error, because a much larger clone lies one nucleotide away. The chain is built from TRBV7-9 and TRBJ2-7, with D possibly being TRBD1 (6 bases). Per the germline V gene, CDR1 is SEHNR and CDR2 is FQNEAQ (reference sequence). This CDR3 comprises 14 residues. The DNA of the CDR3 is TGTGCCAGCAGCGCAGGGACACAGACCTACGAGCAGTGCTTC. This sequence encodes CASSAGTQTYEQCF.

With respect to this clonotype: At one of its ends the junction is not consistent with the germline gene, which may arise from a read error. The chain carries TRBV4-3 and TRBJ1-5; D is undetermined. The CDR3 length is 16 residues. Looked up from germline, CDR1 is LGHNA and CDR2 is YSLEER. The CDR3 DNA reads as TGCGCCAGCAGCCAAGAATATTGGGTTGGTAGTCAGCCCCAGCGTTTT. Translating it yields CASSQEYWVGSQPQRF.

The chain has TRBV27 and TRBJ2-1; D not certain. V lost 6 bases and J lost 3, with 9 bases in between. Germline loops: CDR1 MNHEY, CDR2 SMNVEV (reference sequence). CDR3 length: 13 residues. CDR3 residues: CASSQDHYNEQFF. The CDR3 bases are TGTGCCAGCAGCCAGGACCACTACAATGAGCAGTTCTTC.